Listed below are T cell receptor beta chains from one sample, sequenced in a study of T cells and copy number aberrations in small-cell lung cancer. Data came from immunoSEQ multiplex PCR; TCRdb stores just in-frame clones and leaves some out. The data show 3,000 to 4,000 clones, just over 90% seen once. The material sequenced was normal tissue next to the tumor. These receptors were collected from a man in his fifties or sixties with small cell lung cancer. Each CDR3 is given with its conserved first and last residue. D genes are given only for firm matches. Rows give clone size only sometimes, using once, few, many, or a class for an expanded clone.

v_gene	j_gene	d_gene	abundance	CDR3aa	CDR3nt
TRBV4-1	TRBJ2-5	-	once	CASSQDERRLETQYF	TGCGCCAGCAGCCAAGACGAAAGGAGGCTAGAGACCCAGTACTTC
TRBV10-3	TRBJ2-7	TRBD1	-	CAISDGDRGLSAEQYF	TGTGCCATCAGTGATGGGGACAGGGGGCTATCAGCCGAGCAGTACTTC
TRBV30	TRBJ1-1	TRBD1	-	CAWSFRDRNTEAFF	TGTGCCTGGAGTTTTCGGGACAGGAACACTGAAGCTTTCTTT
TRBV20-1	TRBJ2-5	-	once	CSCCQETQYF	TGCAGTTGTTGCCAAGAGACCCAGTACTTC
TRBV29-1	TRBJ2-5	-	once	CSVAAADGETQYF	TGCAGCGTTGCGGCGGCGGATGGAGAGACCCAGTACTTC
TRBV5-6	TRBJ1-1	-	-	CASSGDVTEAFF	TGTGCCAGCAGCGGGGATGTGACGGAAGCTTTCTTT
TRBV20-1	TRBJ1-1	-	-	CSAPTGTEAFF	TGCAGTGCCCCGACAGGAACTGAAGCTTTCTTT
TRBV7-2	TRBJ1-4	-	few	CASSSDLGRLFF	TGTGCCAGCAGCTCCGACCTTGGGAGACTGTTTTTT
TRBV7-8	TRBJ1-1	-	-	CASFLLDTEAFF	TGTGCCAGTTTCCTCTTGGACACTGAAGCTTTCTTT
TRBV4-3	TRBJ1-1	-	-	CASSQDPSGGVYTEAFF	TGCGCCAGCAGCCAAGACCCATCCGGCGGGGTATATACTGAAGCTTTCTTT
TRBV11-2	TRBJ1-2	-	-	CASSLDGASRGYTF	TGTGCCAGCAGCTTAGATGGGGCCTCGCGGGGCTACACCTTC
TRBV7-6	TRBJ2-1	TRBD2	-	CASSFGLAGAEQFF	TGTGCCAGCAGCTTTGGACTAGCGGGAGCCGAGCAGTTCTTC
TRBV6-5	TRBJ1-2	-	-	CASRGGTDYGYTF	TGTGCCAGCAGAGGCGGGACGGACTATGGCTACACCTTC
TRBV4-2	TRBJ2-1	TRBD2	-	CASSQNPGVGSSGSSYNEQFF	TGTGCCAGCAGCCAAAACCCCGGGGTTGGATCTAGCGGGAGCTCCTACAATGAGCAGTTCTTC
TRBV30	TRBJ1-5	-	few	CAWSVAGNQPQHF	TGTGCCTGGAGTGTAGCCGGTAATCAGCCCCAGCATTTT
TRBV5-1	TRBJ2-1	TRBD2	few	CASSLILAVQNMAYNEQFF	TGCGCCAGCAGCTTGATCCTAGCGGTACAGAATATGGCCTACAATGAGCAGTTCTTC
TRBV2	TRBJ2-3	TRBD2	-	CASSELAGGDTQYF	TGTGCCAGCAGTGAACTAGCGGGAGGGGATACGCAGTATTTT
TRBV10-3	TRBJ1-1	-	-	CAISEYDGTVNTEAFF	TGTGCCATCAGTGAGTACGATGGTACGGTGAACACTGAAGCTTTCTTT
TRBV11-3	TRBJ1-2	-	-	CASSSTGLEGYTF	TGTGCCAGCAGCTCAACAGGGTTGGAGGGCTACACCTTC
TRBV11-3	TRBJ2-7	-	-	CASSLDQTAYEQYF	TGTGCCAGCAGCTTAGATCAGACAGCCTACGAGCAGTACTTC
TRBV30	TRBJ2-2	-	once	CAWIRQANTGELFF	TGTGCCTGGATTAGACAGGCGAACACCGGGGAGCTGTTTTTT
TRBV11-1	TRBJ1-3	-	-	CASSVSGNTIYF	TGTGCCAGCAGCGTCTCTGGAAACACCATATATTTT
TRBV2	TRBJ2-2	-	-	CASSGRGSNTGELFF	TGTGCCAGCAGTGGTCGGGGGTCGAACACCGGGGAGCTGTTTTTT